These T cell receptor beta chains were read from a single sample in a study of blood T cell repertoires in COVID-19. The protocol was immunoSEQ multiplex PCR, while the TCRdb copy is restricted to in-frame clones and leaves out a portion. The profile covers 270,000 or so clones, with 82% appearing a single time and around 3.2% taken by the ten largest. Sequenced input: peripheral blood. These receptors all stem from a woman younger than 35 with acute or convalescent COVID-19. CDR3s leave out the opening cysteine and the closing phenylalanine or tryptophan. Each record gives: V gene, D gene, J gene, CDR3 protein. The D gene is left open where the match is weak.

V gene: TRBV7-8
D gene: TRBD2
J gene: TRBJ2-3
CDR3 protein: ASSVLAGGGTDTQY

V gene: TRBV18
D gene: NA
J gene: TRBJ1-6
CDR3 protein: ASSPIWDTRGESPLH

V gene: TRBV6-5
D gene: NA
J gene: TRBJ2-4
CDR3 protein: ASSHLSLAKNIQY

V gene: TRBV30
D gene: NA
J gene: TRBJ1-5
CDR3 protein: AWQTGNSNQPQH

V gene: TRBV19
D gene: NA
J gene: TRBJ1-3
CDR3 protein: ASSTRVSGNTIY

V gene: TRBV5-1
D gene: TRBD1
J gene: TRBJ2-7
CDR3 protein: ASSWDRAYEQY

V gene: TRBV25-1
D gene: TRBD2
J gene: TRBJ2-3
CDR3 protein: ASSELAGADTDTQY

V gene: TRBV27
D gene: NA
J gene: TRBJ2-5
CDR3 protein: ASSLIFGETQY

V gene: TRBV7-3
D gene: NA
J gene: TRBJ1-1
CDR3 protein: ASGEGQNTEAF

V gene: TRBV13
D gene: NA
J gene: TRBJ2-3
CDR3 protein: ASSLGRGTDTQY

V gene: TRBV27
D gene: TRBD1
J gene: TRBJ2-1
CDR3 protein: ASSPVGQGASHLNYNEQF

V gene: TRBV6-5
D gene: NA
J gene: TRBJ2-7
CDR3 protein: ASSHGGEQY

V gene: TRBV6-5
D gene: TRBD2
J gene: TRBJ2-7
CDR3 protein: ASSYWRGSSYEQY

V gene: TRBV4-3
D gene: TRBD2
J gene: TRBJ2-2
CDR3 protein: ASSQDTGTSGIGTGELF

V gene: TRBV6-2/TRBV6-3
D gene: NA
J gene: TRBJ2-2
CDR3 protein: ASSSGENTGELF

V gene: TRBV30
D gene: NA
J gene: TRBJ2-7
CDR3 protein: AWSGRDRVTGLAGVHEQY

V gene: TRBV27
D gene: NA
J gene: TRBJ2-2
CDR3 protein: ASSFGGYTGELF

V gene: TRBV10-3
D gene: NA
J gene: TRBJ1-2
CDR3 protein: AISESGWERYGNSGYT

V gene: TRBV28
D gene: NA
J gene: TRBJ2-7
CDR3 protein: ASSFTGTSDEQY

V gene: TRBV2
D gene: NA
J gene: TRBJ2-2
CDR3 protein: ASSVGAGELF

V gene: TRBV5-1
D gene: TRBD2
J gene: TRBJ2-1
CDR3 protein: ASTLGPGVLAGVLVFNEQF

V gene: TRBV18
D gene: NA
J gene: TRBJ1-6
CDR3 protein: ASSPTLSEGNSPLH

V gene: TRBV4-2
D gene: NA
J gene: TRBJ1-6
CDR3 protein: ASSQGPLENSPLH

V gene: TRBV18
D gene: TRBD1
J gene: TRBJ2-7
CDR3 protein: ASSPGQGYGEQY

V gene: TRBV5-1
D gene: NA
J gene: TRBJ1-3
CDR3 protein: ASSLTPAGNTIY

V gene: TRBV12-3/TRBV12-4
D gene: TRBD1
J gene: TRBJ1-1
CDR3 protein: ASTSGQGTEAF

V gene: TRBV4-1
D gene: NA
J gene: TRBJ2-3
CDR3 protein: ASSQDGLASMADTQY

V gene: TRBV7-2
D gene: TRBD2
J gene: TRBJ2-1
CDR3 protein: ASSLEGTSGYNEQF

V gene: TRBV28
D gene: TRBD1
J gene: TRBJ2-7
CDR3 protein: ASSSTGTGTGGEQY

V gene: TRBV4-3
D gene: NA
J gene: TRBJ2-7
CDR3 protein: ASSQDRQGTYEQY

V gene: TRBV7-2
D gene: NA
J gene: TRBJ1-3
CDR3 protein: ASSLGRAGNTIY

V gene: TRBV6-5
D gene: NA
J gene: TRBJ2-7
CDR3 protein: ASRGPGTRDYEQY

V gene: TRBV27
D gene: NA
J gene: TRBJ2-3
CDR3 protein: ASTRRGADTQY

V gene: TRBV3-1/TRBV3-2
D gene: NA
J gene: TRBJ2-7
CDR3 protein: ASSQGLVYEQY

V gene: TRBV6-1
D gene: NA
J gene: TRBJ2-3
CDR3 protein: ASSEVSAGPRTDTQY

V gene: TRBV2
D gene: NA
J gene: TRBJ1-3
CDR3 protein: ASSEAMGASGNTIY

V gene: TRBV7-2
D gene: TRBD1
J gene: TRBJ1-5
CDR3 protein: ASSLPGTGVFQPQH

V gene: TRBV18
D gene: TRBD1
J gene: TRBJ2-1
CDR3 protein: ASSPPGQYYYNEQF

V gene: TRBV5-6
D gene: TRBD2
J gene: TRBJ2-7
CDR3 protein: ASSFSGVSYEQY

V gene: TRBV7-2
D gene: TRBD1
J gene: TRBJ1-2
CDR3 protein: ASSPLGTESYYGYT

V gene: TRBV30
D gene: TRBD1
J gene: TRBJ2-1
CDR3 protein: AWTGGFDEQF

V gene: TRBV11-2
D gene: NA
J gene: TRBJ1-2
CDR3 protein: ASTPGRTNYGYT

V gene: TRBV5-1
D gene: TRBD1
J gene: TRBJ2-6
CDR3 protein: ASSWTPGTGGSMVSGANVLT

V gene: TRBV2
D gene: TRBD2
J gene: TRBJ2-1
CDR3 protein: ASNLGTSGYNEQF

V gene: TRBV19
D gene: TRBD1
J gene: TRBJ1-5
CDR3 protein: ASSIGEGTGLHQPQH

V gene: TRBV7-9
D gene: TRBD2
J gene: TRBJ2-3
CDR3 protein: ASSAGTSGIADTQY

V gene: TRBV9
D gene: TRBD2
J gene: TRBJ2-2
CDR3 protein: ASSVARGRGTGELF

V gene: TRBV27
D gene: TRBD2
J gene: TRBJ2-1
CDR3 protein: ASSPRSGAGAYNEQF

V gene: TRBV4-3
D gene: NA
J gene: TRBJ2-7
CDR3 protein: ASSQDYPSSREQY

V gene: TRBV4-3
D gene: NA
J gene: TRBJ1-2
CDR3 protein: ASSQDTGVGGYT

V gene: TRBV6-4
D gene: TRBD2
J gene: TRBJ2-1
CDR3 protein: ASSGLAGGNEQF